This section outlines one T cell receptor (beta chain) sequence together with its context. The sample comes from a study of T cell changes during pregnancy in multiple sclerosis. Germline V lookup: CDR1 SGHTA, CDR2 FQGNSA. The CDR3 has 14 residues. Trimming cost V 5 bases and J 4 bases, with 12 bases left between them. Profiled with immunoSEQ multiplex PCR; TCRdb holds only in-frame clones, not every one. The profile shows some 99,000 clones, about 91% of them singletons. The clonotype originates from a female donor in good health, enrolled as a control in a pregnancy study. The chain recombines TRBV7-2 with TRBJ2-1; D might be TRBD2 (6 bases). Here the sequenced sample was peripheral blood, taken after pregnancy. The CDR3 coding sequence is TGTGCCAGCAGCCTACTGCGGGGTTACAATGAGCAGTTCTTC. Residues: CASSLLRGYNEQFF. The entire variable domain, with the rest obtained from reference TRBV7-2 and TRBJ2-1, is as follows: GAGVSQSPSNKVTEKGKDVELRCDPISGHTALYWYRQSLGQGLEFLIYFQGNSAPDKSGLPSDRFSAERTGGSVSTLTIQRTQQEDSAVYLCASSLLRGYNEQFFGPGTRLTVL.